This TCR beta chain is from a study of blood T cell repertoires in COVID-19 (dated by TCRdb to 2018 to 2020). Study-wide context: Samples covering the acute and convalescent phases of COVID-19 were provided by collaborators in the United States, Italy and Spain. The prospective study material was composed of cDNA or gDNA derived from T cells, B-cell-depleted T cells, or PBMCs. The dataset comprised deeply sampled blood TCRbeta repertoires from subjects exposed to, actively infected with, or recovered from COVID-19. The repertoires were released in a freely available public database intended as a resource for research on the immune response to SARS-CoV-2. Samples came from the ongoing ImmuneRACE study (first 160 participants) plus 1,254 subjects from 6 global collaborators. The sample metadata nearly always contained a de-identified subject ID, COVID-19 status, age in years and sex. Where HLA class I and class II types were available, the types were taken from metadata supplied by the sample provider, not from assay-based typing. Findings and caveats that apply to the study as a whole: How much clinical and demographic metadata was included differed by source and by participant, and the metadata was provided uncurated.

Its CDR3 holds 16 amino acids, cysteine through phenylalanine. Only the CDR3 DNA stays, 48 bases, in frame from base 1. The germline V gene (reference sequence) supplies CDR1 SGHNT and CDR2 YYREEE. The junction carries 14 bases between V and J, which are trimmed by 0 bases and 4 bases respectively. Whole blood was collected in K2EDTA tubes by collaborating institutions according to the institutions' own protocols. For TCRbeta analysis, collaborators shipped samples in one of three forms: frozen whole blood, isolated PBMCs, or DNA extracted from either of those sample types. This clone was seen only a few times. It lacks a known antigen. No base quality information exists; no much larger clone differs at one position. The immunoSEQ Assay, a bias-controlled multiplex PCR, was used to amplify TCRbeta CDR3 regions from genomic DNA. The source study handled its data this way. The number of nucleated cells in each sample was estimated by amplification of reference gene primers within the assay. Sequence reads were collapsed and filtered to measure the absolute abundance of every unique TCRbeta CDR3 rearrangement. For each sample, productive Simpson clonality was calculated as the square root of Simpson's diversity index across productive rearrangements. TCRdb holds this immuneACCESS table with in-frame rearrangements only. Some clones are missing; in checked studies, unresolved V genes explain under half, and the rest has no known cause. The V and J calls and clone size come from that table; D and trimming were worked out from the DNA. The sample records 350,000 to 450,000 clones, around nine tenths of which are singletons. The ten most abundant clones make up less than 3.5% of the sample.

Rearrangement joined TRBV5-4 to TRBJ1-3; the D segment could be TRBD1, given 6 matching bases. The clonotype originates from a human donor in a cohort sampled during active COVID-19. Material: peripheral blood. The bases are TGTGCCAGCAGCTTGGCCGGGGGGCCCGGAGGAAACACCATATATTTT. Its product reads: CASSLAGGPGGNTIYF.